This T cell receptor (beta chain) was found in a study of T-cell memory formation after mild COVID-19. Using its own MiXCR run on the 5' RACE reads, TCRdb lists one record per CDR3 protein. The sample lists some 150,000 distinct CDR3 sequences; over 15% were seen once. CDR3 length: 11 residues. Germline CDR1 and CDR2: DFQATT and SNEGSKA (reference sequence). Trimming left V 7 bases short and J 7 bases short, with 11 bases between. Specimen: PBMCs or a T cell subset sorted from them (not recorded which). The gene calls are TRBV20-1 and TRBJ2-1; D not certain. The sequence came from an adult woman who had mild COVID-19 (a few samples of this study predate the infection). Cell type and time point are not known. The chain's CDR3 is CSVVGPNEQFF. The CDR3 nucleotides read TGCAGTGTGGTAGGGCCAAATGAGCAGTTCTTC.